The rows below give T cell receptor beta chains drawn from one sample of a study of chemoradiotherapy in HPV16-positive cancers. Repertoires were generated with immunoSEQ multiplex PCR, while TCRdb's copy carries only in-frame clones and drops some. The data hold more than 20,000 clones, with more than 90% observed a single time. Sequencing used blood, obtained from a patient who underwent chemoradiotherapy. The receptors here all came from a human donor with HPV-associated anogenital cancer. CDR3s include the opening cysteine and the closing phenylalanine or tryptophan. A D gene is named only where the DNA matches it firmly. Expanded clones get a size class; other rows say once, few or many, or leave the size out.

j_call: TRBJ1-2; d_call: TRBD1; cdr3_length: 19; clone_size: -; v_call: TRBV19; cdr3_aa: CASNRRGQGNSAGNYGYTF; cdr3_nt: TGTGCCAGTAACCGGCGGGGACAGGGAAATTCAGCGGGGAACTATGGCTACACCTTC
j_call: TRBJ1-1; d_call: -; cdr3_length: 13; clone_size: -; v_call: TRBV7-2; cdr3_aa: CASSPKIDLVAFF; cdr3_nt: TGTGCCAGCAGCCCGAAAATTGACCTCGTCGCTTTCTTT
j_call: TRBJ2-5; d_call: -; cdr3_length: 14; clone_size: -; v_call: TRBV6-6; cdr3_aa: CASSSRSTQETQYF; cdr3_nt: TGTGCCAGCAGTTCCCGGAGTACTCAAGAGACCCAGTACTTC
j_call: TRBJ2-7; d_call: TRBD1; cdr3_length: 15; clone_size: -; v_call: TRBV7-2; cdr3_aa: CASSADRGSSYEQYF; cdr3_nt: TGTGCCAGCAGCGCCGACAGGGGGTCATCCTACGAGCAGTACTTC
j_call: TRBJ2-7; d_call: TRBD2; cdr3_length: 15; clone_size: -; v_call: TRBV28; cdr3_aa: CASRSGTSGNYEQYF; cdr3_nt: TGTGCCAGCAGATCCGGGACTAGCGGGAATTACGAGCAGTACTTC
j_call: TRBJ2-3; d_call: -; cdr3_length: 13; clone_size: -; v_call: TRBV4-3; cdr3_aa: CASSRYSTDTQYF; cdr3_nt: TGCGCCAGCAGCCGTTACAGCACAGATACGCAGTATTTT
j_call: TRBJ2-1; d_call: -; cdr3_length: 13; clone_size: -; v_call: TRBV7-2; cdr3_aa: CASSPWTGREQFF; cdr3_nt: TGTGCCAGCAGCCCTTGGACGGGGCGCGAGCAGTTCTTC
j_call: TRBJ1-3; d_call: -; cdr3_length: 12; clone_size: once; v_call: TRBV2; cdr3_aa: CASSFNGNTIYF; cdr3_nt: TGTGCCAGCAGTTTTAACGGAAACACCATATATTTT
j_call: TRBJ1-2; d_call: TRBD1; cdr3_length: 18; clone_size: -; v_call: TRBV4-1; cdr3_aa: CASSQDLAQGAIDYGYTF; cdr3_nt: TGCGCCAGCAGCCAAGATCTTGCTCAGGGGGCTATCGACTATGGCTACACCTTC
j_call: TRBJ2-3; d_call: -; cdr3_length: 15; clone_size: -; v_call: TRBV7-2; cdr3_aa: CASSLDDSSTDTQYF; cdr3_nt: TGTGCCAGCAGCTTAGACGACTCCAGCACAGATACGCAGTATTTT
j_call: TRBJ1-5; d_call: -; cdr3_length: 15; clone_size: -; v_call: TRBV4-1; cdr3_aa: CASSQDGTDYQPQHF; cdr3_nt: TGCGCCAGCAGCCAAGATGGGACGGACTATCAGCCCCAGCATTTT
j_call: TRBJ2-7; d_call: TRBD1; cdr3_length: 13; clone_size: -; v_call: TRBV6-1; cdr3_aa: CASTLTGGNEQYF; cdr3_nt: TGTGCCAGCACCTTAACAGGGGGCAACGAGCAGTACTTC
j_call: TRBJ1-1; d_call: TRBD1; cdr3_length: 14; clone_size: -; v_call: TRBV4-2; cdr3_aa: CASSQGTGETEAFF; cdr3_nt: TGTGCCAGCAGCCAAGGGACAGGGGAGACTGAAGCTTTCTTT
j_call: TRBJ1-2; d_call: -; cdr3_length: 17; clone_size: -; v_call: TRBV5-4; cdr3_aa: CASSPGGNSRGYSGYTF; cdr3_nt: TGTGCCAGCAGCCCGGGGGGCAACTCCAGGGGATACAGTGGCTACACCTTC
j_call: TRBJ2-5; d_call: -; cdr3_length: 14; clone_size: -; v_call: TRBV27; cdr3_aa: CASSLSGGPTTQYF; cdr3_nt: TGTGCCAGCAGTTTATCGGGGGGTCCTACGACCCAGTACTTC
j_call: TRBJ2-1; d_call: -; cdr3_length: 14; clone_size: -; v_call: TRBV4-1; cdr3_aa: CASSWSTSYNEQFF; cdr3_nt: TGCGCCAGCAGCTGGAGCACCTCCTACAATGAGCAGTTCTTC